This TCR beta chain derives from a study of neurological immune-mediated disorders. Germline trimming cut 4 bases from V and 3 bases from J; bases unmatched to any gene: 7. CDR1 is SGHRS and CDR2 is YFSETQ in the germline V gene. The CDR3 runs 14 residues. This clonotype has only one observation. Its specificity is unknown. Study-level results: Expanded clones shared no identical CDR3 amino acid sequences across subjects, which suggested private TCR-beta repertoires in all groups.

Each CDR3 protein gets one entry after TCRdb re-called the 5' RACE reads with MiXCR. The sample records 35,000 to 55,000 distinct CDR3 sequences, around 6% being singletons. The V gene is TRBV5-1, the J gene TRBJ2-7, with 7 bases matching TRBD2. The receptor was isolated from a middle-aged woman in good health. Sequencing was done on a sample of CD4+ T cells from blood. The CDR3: CASSAGLGNYEQYF. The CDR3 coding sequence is TGCGCCAGCAGCGCCGGACTAGGGAACTACGAGCAGTACTTC.